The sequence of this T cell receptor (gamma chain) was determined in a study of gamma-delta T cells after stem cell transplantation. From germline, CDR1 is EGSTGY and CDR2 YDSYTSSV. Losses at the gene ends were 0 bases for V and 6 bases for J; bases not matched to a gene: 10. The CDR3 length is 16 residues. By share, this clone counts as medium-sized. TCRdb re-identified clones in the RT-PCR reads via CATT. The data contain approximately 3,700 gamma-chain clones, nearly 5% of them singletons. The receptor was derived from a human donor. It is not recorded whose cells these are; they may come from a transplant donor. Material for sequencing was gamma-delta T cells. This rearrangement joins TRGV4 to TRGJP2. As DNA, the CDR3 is TGTGCCACCTGGGATGGGACCGGCGTGGGTGATTGGATCAAGACGTTT. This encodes CATWDGTGVGDWIKTF.